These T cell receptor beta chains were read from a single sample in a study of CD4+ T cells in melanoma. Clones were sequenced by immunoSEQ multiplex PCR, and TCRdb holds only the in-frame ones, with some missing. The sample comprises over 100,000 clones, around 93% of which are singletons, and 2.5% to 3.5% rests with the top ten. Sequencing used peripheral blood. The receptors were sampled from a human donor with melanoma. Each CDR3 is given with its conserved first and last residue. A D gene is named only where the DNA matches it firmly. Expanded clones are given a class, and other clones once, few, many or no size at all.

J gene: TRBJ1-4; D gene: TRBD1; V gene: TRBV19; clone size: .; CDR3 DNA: TGTGCCAGTAGTATAGGGGGGACAGTGAAAGAACTGTTTTTT; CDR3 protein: CASSIGGTVKELFF
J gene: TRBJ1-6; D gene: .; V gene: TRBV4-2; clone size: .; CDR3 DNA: TGTGCCAGCAGCGCAAACTCAAGCCCCCAGGGGACACCCCTCCACTTT; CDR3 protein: CASSANSSPQGTPLHF
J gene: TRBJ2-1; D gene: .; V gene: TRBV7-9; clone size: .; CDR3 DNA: TGTGCCAGCAGCCCAACCGGGACTTTAGGGAATGAGCAGTTCTTC; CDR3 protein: CASSPTGTLGNEQFF
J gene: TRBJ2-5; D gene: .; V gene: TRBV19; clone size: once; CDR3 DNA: TGTGCCAGTAGTATAGGACAATGGGAGACCCAGTACTTC; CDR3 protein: CASSIGQWETQYF
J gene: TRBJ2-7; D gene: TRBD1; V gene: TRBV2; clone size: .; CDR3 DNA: TGTGCCAGCAGCCCAGTCAGGGGGCTCTACGAGCAGTACTTC; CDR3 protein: CASSPVRGLYEQYF
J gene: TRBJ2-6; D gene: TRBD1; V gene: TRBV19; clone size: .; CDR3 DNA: TGTGCCAGTAGTATAACAGGGGCTGGGGCCAACGTCCTGACTTTC; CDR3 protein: CASSITGAGANVLTF
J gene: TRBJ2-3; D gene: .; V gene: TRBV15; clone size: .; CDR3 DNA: TGTGCCACCAGCAGATCAGGCGGTAGCACAGATACGCAGTATTTT; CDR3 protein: CATSRSGGSTDTQYF
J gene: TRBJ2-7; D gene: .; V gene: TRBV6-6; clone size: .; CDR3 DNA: TGTGCCACAGCCGGGACGGAGTACGAGCAGTACTTC; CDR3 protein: CATAGTEYEQYF
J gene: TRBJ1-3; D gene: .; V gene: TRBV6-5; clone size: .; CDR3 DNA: TGTGCCAGCAGTTACTCGTTGGGGACTGGAAACACCATATATTTT; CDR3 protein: CASSYSLGTGNTIYF
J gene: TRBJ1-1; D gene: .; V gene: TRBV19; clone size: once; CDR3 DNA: TGTGCCAGTAGTATGATTTTTGGACAGTTGAACACTGAAGCTTTCTTT; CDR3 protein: CASSMIFGQLNTEAFF